The 30 T cell receptor beta chains presented below share a single source sample, sequenced in a study of blood T cells in healthy people across ages (dated by TCRdb to 2015 to 2017). Libraries were constructed by 5' RACE. The listed sequencing device is Illumina HiSeq 2500. The second PCR ran for roughly 7 to 12 cycles and used a J-beta primer mix along with a sample-barcoded 5' primer. TCRdb cleaned the public reads at Q25 with fastp, built clones with MiXCR and kept in-frame beta chains. Here each entry gathers all rows of one CDR3 protein and keeps the most common genes and DNA. The sample yields 850,000 to 950,000 distinct CDR3 sequences; 29% were counted once. The ten largest account for around 16% of the sample. Sequencing used blood. Receptor source: a woman aged 80 or older in good health.

To note about this clonotype: Being one base from a much bigger clone, this may be a read error. V and J are TRBV6-1 and TRBJ2-4; 7 bases are a match to TRBD1. CDR1 MNHNS and CDR2 SASEGT come from the germline V gene. J was trimmed by 0 bases and V by 11 bases; bases with no gene match: 13. CDR3 length: 16 residues. Here the CDR3 DNA reads TGTGCCGGCAAGGGGACAGATACAGTAGCCAAAAACATTCAGTACTTC. It codes for CAGKGTDTVAKNIQYF.

Ten or more counts support this clonotype. This chain joins TRBV5-1 and TRBJ1-1; weak D call: TRBD1 (5 bases). The CDR3 is 15 amino acids. The V gene lost 1 base and the J gene lost 1 base, with 11 bases spanning the gap. The germline V gene encodes CDR1 SGHRS and CDR2 YFSETQ. The CDR3 region has the DNA TGCGCCAGCAGCTTGCCGGGCAGGGCGAACACTGAAGCTTTCTTT. Encoded protein: CASSLPGRANTEAFF.

The sample holds many counts of this clonotype. The V gene is TRBV7-9, the J gene TRBJ2-1, with D tentatively TRBD2 (5 bases). Germline CDR1 and CDR2: SEHNR and FQNEAQ (reference sequence). This CDR3 is built from 14 residues. The V and J ends lost 5 bases and 3 bases respectively, with 11 bases between them. The CDR3 reads CASSLDSDYNEQFF. The CDR3, as DNA: TGTGCCAGCAGCCTAGATAGCGACTACAATGAGCAGTTCTTC.

At least ten counts were recorded for this clonotype. The rearrangement joins TRBV10-3 to TRBJ2-3; a possible D gene is TRBD2 (6 bases). The CDR3 length is 14 residues. In germline, CDR1 is ENHRY, CDR2 SYGVKD. Trimming removed 4 bases from V and 6 bases from J, with 14 bases in between. CDR3 in amino acids: CAISGLAYDDTQYF. The CDR3 bases are TGTGCCATCAGTGGGCTAGCGTACGACGATACGCAGTATTTT.

This clonotype has a count of ten or more. The chain employs TRBV6-6 and TRBJ2-1, with 7 nucleotides matching TRBD2. V dropped 4 bases and J dropped 10; count of bases not matched to a gene: 4. The CDR3 has 12 residues. Germline values: CDR1 MNHNY, CDR2 SVGAGI (reference sequence). The CDR3 region has the DNA TGTGCCAGCAGTTCCGGGACTAAGGAGCAGTTCTTC. This gives the protein CASSSGTKEQFF.

Only a few counts were recorded for this clonotype. Just one base apart from a much larger clone, this may be a read error. The chain recombines TRBV25-1 with TRBJ2-5; D is uncertain. Germline CDR1 and CDR2: MGHDK and SYGVNS. There are 12 residues in the CDR3. V was pared by 4 bases and J by 11 bases, with 14 bases between. This CDR3 is CASSGPSNEQYF. CDR3 sequence (DNA): TGTGCCAGCAGTGGCCCAAGTAATGAGCAGTACTTC.

V gene TRBV11-2 combines with J gene TRBJ2-2; a possible D gene is TRBD2 (6 bases). Trimming took 7 bases from V and 5 from J, leaving 20 bases between them. Germline CDR1 and CDR2: SGHAT and FQNNGV. CDR3 length equals 16 residues. The CDR3 loop reads CASISGGQLLTGELFF. CDR3 in DNA: TGTGCCAGCATTAGCGGCGGGCAGCTATTAACCGGGGAGCTGTTTTTT. The whole variable domain, filled in from reference TRBV11-2 and TRBJ2-2, reads EAGVAQSPRYKIIEKRQSVAFWCNPISGHATLYWYQQILGQGPKLLIQFQNNGVVDDSQLPKDRFSAERLKGVDSTLKIQPAKLEDSAVYLCASISGGQLLTGELFFGEGSRLTVL.

This clonotype was recorded once. The CDR3 bases are TGCAGCTATACCGGAGAGAGCTCCTACAATGAGCAGTTCTTC. Translated, it gives CSYTGESSYNEQFF. This chain uses TRBV29-1 with TRBJ2-1; D is unresolved. CDR1 is SQVTM and CDR2 is ANQGSEA in the germline V gene. V lost 8 bases to trimming and J lost 0 bases, with 14 bases between them. This CDR3 is built from 14 residues.

This clonotype was detected only a few times. The gene calls are TRBV7-2 and TRBJ1-6; D is undetermined. This CDR3 is built from 15 residues. CDR1 is SGHTA and CDR2 is FQGNSA in the germline V gene. Trimming left V 3 bases short and J 7 bases short, with 13 bases between. CDR3 DNA sequence: TGTGCCAGCAGCTTCGATAGCAGCGTGAATTCACCCCTCCACTTT. Its translation is CASSFDSSVNSPLHF.

Ten or more counts support this clonotype. The chain combines TRBV7-9 with TRBJ2-7; TRBD1 aligns across 7 bases. Germline V CDR1 and CDR2: SEHNR, FQNEAQ (reference sequence). Unmatched junction bases numbered 10, after V lost 0 bases and J lost 5 bases. The CDR3 loop spans 16 amino acids. For the CDR3, the DNA is TGTGCCAGCAGCTTAGCCGGGGTGGGACAGTGGAACGAGCAGTACTTC. Translating gives CASSLAGVGQWNEQYF.

This clonotype was seen repeatedly, ten times or more. This chain connects TRBV6-4 to TRBJ1-1; D is unclear. Trimming took 6 bases from V and 0 from J, leaving 11 bases between them. CDR3 length: 14 amino acids. From germline, CDR1 is MRHNA and CDR2 SNTAGT. The CDR3 nucleotides are TGTGCCAGCAGAGAGACACCTATGAACACTGAAGCTTTCTTT. It translates to CASRETPMNTEAFF.

Ten or more counts support this clonotype. The gene calls are TRBV10-1 and TRBJ1-1; 9 positions match TRBD1. The germline gives CDR1 WNHNN, CDR2 SYGVQD (reference sequence). The V and J ends lost 1 base and 4 bases, in that order; junction bases with no gene match: 4. The CDR3 is 15 residues long. CDR3 in DNA: TGCGCCAGCAGTGAGTTCGGGACAGGGAGCACTGAAGCTTTCTTT. Its translation: CASSEFGTGSTEAFF.

The chain is built from TRBV6-1 and TRBJ2-7; no clear D gene. CDR3 length equals 15 residues. Germline V gene data show CDR1 as MNHNS and CDR2 as SASEGT. The DNA of the CDR3 is TGTACCCGCAGTGATGAGTTTGTTGGAGCCTACGAGCAGTACTTC. This codes for CTRSDEFVGAYEQYF.

Remarks on this clonotype: Since a much larger clone is just one base distant, this may be a read error. This chain uses TRBV27 with TRBJ2-1; D is possibly TRBD2 (6 bases). The CDR3 runs 14 residues. Looked up from germline, CDR1 is MNHEY and CDR2 is SMNVEV (reference sequence). Trimming shortened V by 6 bases and J by 6 bases, and 15 bases separated the two germline ends. The CDR3 region is CASRVGGVGNEQFF. The CDR3 DNA follows: TGTGCCAGCAGGGTCGGAGGGGTGGGCAATGAGCAGTTCTTC.

In this sample, this clonotype turned up a few times. The gene calls are TRBV6-2 or TRBV6-3 and TRBJ1-1; 10 bases fit TRBD1. CDR1 and CDR2 (germline): MNHEY, SVGEGT. CDR3 length: 13 amino acids. V was pared by 4 bases and J by 11 bases, with 7 bases of the junction left unmatched. CDR3 nucleotide sequence: TGTGCCAGCAGTTGGTGGGACAGGGGAGCGGCTTTCTTT. Residues: CASSWWDRGAAFF.

Worth noting for this clonotype: A much larger clone sits a single nucleotide away, making a read error possible. This chain uses TRBV2 with TRBJ2-5; 10 positions match TRBD2. There are 14 residues in the CDR3. In germline, CDR1 is SNHLY, CDR2 FYNNEI. The CDR3: CASMPSGGKWTRYF. The CDR3 coding sequence is TGTGCCAGCATGCCTAGCGGGGGTAAATGGACCCGGTACTTC.

This clonotype was found a few times. V and J are TRBV12-3 or TRBV12-4 and TRBJ2-2; D gene unclear. The CDR3 is made up of 13 amino acids. V was cut by 4 bases and J by 5 bases, with 8 bases left in between. The DNA for the CDR3 is TGTGCCAGCAGTTCCACTCCTACCGGGGAGCTGTTTTTT. Translation gives CASSSTPTGELFF.

This clonotype was observed a handful of times. The gene calls are TRBV5-1 and TRBJ2-1; 12 bases map to TRBD2. CDR1 and CDR2 from the germline V gene are SGHRS and YFSETQ. The CDR3 consists of 17 residues. V shed 0 bases, J shed 7 bases, and the junction held 8 bases outside the gene matches. CDR3 sequence (DNA): TGCGCCAGCAGCTTGGCCCTGACTAGCGGGGGATGGAATGAGCAGTTCTTC. This gives the protein CASSLALTSGGWNEQFF.

This clonotype was seen a handful of times. The V gene is TRBV5-1, the J gene TRBJ2-2; D is perhaps TRBD2 (6 bases). The CDR3 runs 16 residues. Germline CDR1 SGHRS, CDR2 YFSETQ. Trimming took 3 bases from V and 1 from J, leaving 13 bases between them. CDR3 sequence (DNA): TGCGCCAGCAGCTACCCCGGGACTGTGAACACCGGGGAGCTGTTTTTT. Translating gives CASSYPGTVNTGELFF.

This clonotype has only one observation. The rearrangement links TRBV21-1 to TRBJ2-1; the table's D call, TRBD2, has no DNA check behind it. TRBV21-1 is classified as a pseudogene. The CDR3 spans 21 residues. The CDR3 sequence: CASSKTGVGLGLASMGDEQFF. Here the CDR3 DNA reads TGTGCCAGCAGCAAGACTGGAGTGGGACTAGGACTAGCTTCCATGGGAGATGAGCAGTTCTTC.

This clonotype has ten or more counts. This chain joins TRBV20-1 and TRBJ2-4; no clear D. Germline CDR1 and CDR2: DFQATT and SNEGSKA (reference sequence). Trimming left V 3 bases short and J 0 bases short, with 15 bases between. The CDR3 loop spans 16 amino acids. The CDR3 sequence: CSASPPVVLAKNIQYF. DNA for the CDR3: TGCAGTGCTAGTCCGCCGGTCGTTCTAGCCAAAAACATTCAGTACTTC.

The chain employs TRBV6-2 or TRBV6-3 and TRBJ1-2; D unresolved. Trimming stripped 6 bases from V and 7 bases from J, with 15 bases between. The germline V gene encodes CDR1 MNHEY and CDR2 SVGEGT. The CDR3 loop spans 13 amino acids. The CDR3 spells CASRPHGLGGYTF. In DNA, the CDR3 is TGTGCCAGCAGGCCCCACGGACTGGGTGGCTACACCTTC.

Ten or more counts support this clonotype. J is TRBJ2-3 and V is TRBV7-2; 12 nucleotides match TRBD2. The V segment lost 1 base and the J segment 2 bases; nucleotides outside the gene matches: 7. In germline, CDR1 is SGHTA, CDR2 FQGNSA. There are 18 residues in the CDR3. CDR3 bases: TGTGCCAGCAGCTTAGTTTGGGCTAGCGGGGGGGCCACAGATACGCAGTATTTT. Protein product: CASSLVWASGGATDTQYF.

This clonotype was counted many times. The rearrangement joins TRBV7-2 to TRBJ2-7, with D maybe TRBD2 (5 bases). The CDR3 is 14 amino acids. Germline V CDR1 and CDR2: SGHTA, FQGNSA. V dropped 2 bases and J dropped 2 bases, with 10 bases sitting between them. The CDR3 DNA reads as TGTGCCAGCAGCTTAAAAGGGAGAGCCTACGAGCAGTACTTC. It translates to CASSLKGRAYEQYF. Variable domain in full (rest from reference TRBV7-2 and TRBJ2-7): GAGVSQSPSNKVTEKGKDVELRCDPISGHTALYWYRQSLGQGLEFLIYFQGNSAPDKSGLPSDRFSAERTGGSVSTLTIQRTQQEDSAVYLCASSLKGRAYEQYFGPGTRLTVT.

This clonotype was picked up a small number of times. The J gene is TRBJ1-1, the V gene TRBV20-1, with a tentative D call TRBD1 (5 bases). Looked up from germline, CDR1 is DFQATT and CDR2 is SNEGSKA (reference sequence). There are 15 residues in the CDR3. The V and J ends lost 0 bases and 3 bases respectively, with 14 bases between them. The CDR3 nucleotides read TGCAGTGCTAGAGATCCACGGCAGGGAGACACTGAAGCTTTCTTT. It encodes CSARDPRQGDTEAFF.

A few counts support this clonotype. V usage is TRBV28 and J usage is TRBJ2-4; TRBD1 agrees at 9 bases. Judging by the DNA end, TRBJ2-7 fits better; the J call may be wrong. The CDR3 is 15 amino acids. Germline CDR1 MDHEN, CDR2 SYDVKM. CDR3 residues: CASRTGTGFIHEQYF. The CDR3 DNA reads TGTGCCAGCAGGACCGGGACAGGGTTCATCCACGAGCAGTACTTC.

With regard to this clonotype: At one boundary the junction diverges from the germline segment, which might be a read error. J is TRBJ1-5 and V is TRBV15; no firm D call. Germline V gene lookup returns CDR1 LNHNV and CDR2 YYDKDF (reference sequence). The CDR3 runs 14 residues. The CDR3 DNA sequence: TGTGCCACCGGCAGAGTTAGAGAGGGTCAGCCCCAGCATTTT. Its translation: CATGRVREGQPQHF.

This clonotype appeared a few times. One end of the junction does not line up with germline, which may come from a read error. V gene TRBV12-3 or TRBV12-4 combines with J gene TRBJ2-3; D may be TRBD1 or TRBD2 (5 bases each). This CDR3 is built from 13 residues. The CDR3 nucleotides read TGTGCCAGCAGTGGGGCTAGCACAGATGCGCAGTATTTT. This codes for CASSGASTDAQYF.

The gene calls are TRBV3-1 and TRBJ1-1; TRBD1 matches at 8 bases. The CDR3 totals 16 residues. With 2 bases clipped from V and 0 bases from J, the junction kept 5 bases outside the gene matches. The V gene's germline CDR1 is LGHDT and CDR2 YNNKEL (reference sequence). The DNA of the CDR3 is TGTGCCAGCAGCCAAAGGGACAGGAAGATGAACACTGAAGCTTTCTTT. Its translation: CASSQRDRKMNTEAFF. Full variable domain (rest looked up from reference TRBV3-1 and TRBJ1-1): DTAVSQTPKYLVTQMGNDKSIKCEQNLGHDTMYWYKQDSKKFLKIMFSYNNKELIINETVPNRFSPKSPDKAHLNLHINSLELGDSAVYFCASSQRDRKMNTEAFFGQGTRLTVV.

The chain links TRBV5-1 to TRBJ2-1; 7 bases align to TRBD1. The end of the DNA is better explained by TRBJ2-7, so the J call may be wrong. The CDR3 contains 16 residues. CDR1 SGHRS and CDR2 YFSETQ come from the germline V gene. The CDR3: CASSPSRGQTYNEQYF. The CDR3 DNA follows: TGCGCCAGCAGCCCCTCGAGGGGACAGACTTACAATGAGCAGTACTTC.